This T cell receptor beta chain was captured in a study of long-term antiretroviral therapy in people with HIV. The assay used was immunoSEQ (version v3.0), run at survey level. The protocol was immunoSEQ multiplex PCR, while the TCRdb copy is restricted to in-frame clones and leaves out a portion. The repertoire holds 14,000 or so clones, with roughly 80% as singletons. About this clone: Its antigen is unknown.

Notes on the study in general: Blood in the study was drawn between the mid-2000s and the late 2010s, possibly under older ART regimens, which may be less effective than current ones. Repertoire composition at all time points was dominated by clones that had expanded before ART. Patients on ART gained diversity, which nonetheless stayed below transplant donor controls.

Germline CDR1 MDHEN, CDR2 SYDVKM. The CDR3 contains 14 residues. Trimming cost V 5 bases and J 7 bases; bases outside gene matches: 8. The chain is built from TRBV28 and TRBJ2-7; 10 bases fit TRBD1. The sequence came from a woman aged 35 to 49 with HIV. The sample in question was unsorted PBMCs, obtained 1.8 years before starting antiretroviral therapy. CDR3 residues: CASSRQGASYEQYF. The CDR3 region has the DNA TGTGCCAGCAGTCGACAGGGGGCGTCGTATGAGCAGTACTTC.